These T cell receptor beta chains were read from a single sample in a study of T cell changes during pregnancy in multiple sclerosis. The table came from immunoSEQ multiplex PCR; TCRdb's copy has only in-frame clones and leaves some out. The repertoire holds 26,000 or so clones, with roughly nine tenths as singletons. The source material was CD8+ T cells from peripheral blood mononuclear cells, sampled in the second trimester of pregnancy. The receptor source for this set is a female donor with multiple sclerosis, enrolled in a pregnancy study. Each CDR3 is given with its conserved first and last residue. The D gene is left open where the match is weak. The size of a clone is reported for some rows only, either as once, few or many, or as a class for expanded clones.

few	.	TRBV28	TRBJ2-5	TGTGCCAGCAGTTTAAGACTGGCGGAGACCCAGTACTTC	CASSLRLAETQYF
few	.	TRBV29-1	TRBJ1-1	TGCAGCGTTGAAAAGCAGACTGGGGCTTTCTTT	CSVEKQTGAFF
.	.	TRBV27	TRBJ1-2	TGTGCCAGCAGTTTAGACAGGCGGAACTATGGCTACACCTTC	CASSLDRRNYGYTF
.	.	TRBV11-2	TRBJ2-5	TGTGCCAGCAGCTTAGACGCGGACACTCTTCAAGAGACCCAGTACTTC	CASSLDADTLQETQYF
.	.	TRBV25-1	TRBJ1-1	TGTGCCAGCCGGGGGACCTTGGGCACTGAAGCTTTCTTT	CASRGTLGTEAFF
.	.	TRBV9	TRBJ2-7	TGTGCCAGCAGCGTAGTGCCGAGCTCCTACGAGCAGTACTTC	CASSVVPSSYEQYF
.	TRBD1	TRBV29-1	TRBJ2-7	TGCAGTGCTGAGGACAGGGGCTCCTACGAGCAGTACTTC	CSAEDRGSYEQYF
.	.	TRBV7-2	TRBJ1-1	TGTGCCAGCAGCTTAGAACCCGCTCCGGGGGCTTTCTTT	CASSLEPAPGAFF
.	TRBD1	TRBV30	TRBJ2-7	TGTGCCTGGAGTGTAGCAGGGGGCCGGGCCGAGCAGTACTTC	CAWSVAGGRAEQYF
.	TRBD2	TRBV9	TRBJ2-7	TGTGCCAGCAGCGTGACTAGCGGGAGCTACGAGCAGTACTTC	CASSVTSGSYEQYF
.	.	TRBV7-9	TRBJ2-1	TGTGCCAGCAGCTTGGGTCTAGATAATGAGCAGTTCTTC	CASSLGLDNEQFF
.	.	TRBV5-4	TRBJ2-7	TGTGCCAGCAGCCTTGATGGGGGGACGTTGCAGCAGTACTTC	CASSLDGGTLQQYF
.	TRBD2	TRBV2	TRBJ2-3	TGTGCCAGCACGAGGGCGGGAGGTTGGGATACGCAGTATTTT	CASTRAGGWDTQYF
few	TRBD1	TRBV28	TRBJ1-1	TGTGCCAGCAGTCCTGGGGACAGGGTCACTGAAGCTTTCTTT	CASSPGDRVTEAFF
.	TRBD1	TRBV5-1	TRBJ1-3	TGCGCCAGCAGCTTGGAGGGACAGGGTTTCGGAAACACCATATATTTT	CASSLEGQGFGNTIYF
once	.	TRBV28	TRBJ2-3	TGTGCCAGCAGTTTAACTAGCACAGATACGCAGTATTTT	CASSLTSTDTQYF
.	TRBD2	TRBV2	TRBJ2-3	TGTGCCAGCAGTGAAAGACTAGCGACAGATACGCAGTATTTT	CASSERLATDTQYF
.	TRBD1	TRBV28	TRBJ2-2	TGTGCCAGCAGCCGGACAGGGCTAAACACCGGGGAGCTGTTTTTT	CASSRTGLNTGELFF
.	.	TRBV5-4	TRBJ2-1	TGTGCCAGCAGTTATAAGTTAGCGGTCATCGGGGTGAATGAGCAGTTCTTC	CASSYKLAVIGVNEQFF
.	TRBD1	TRBV4-2	TRBJ2-7	TGTGCCAGCAGCCAAAGAGGGGGCTTATACGAGCAGTACTTC	CASSQRGGLYEQYF
.	.	TRBV6-4	TRBJ2-3	TGTGCCAGCAGTGACGGCGGTAGCGCAGATACGCAGTATTTT	CASSDGGSADTQYF
.	.	TRBV29-1	TRBJ1-2	TGCAGCGTCACTGACAGCCGCTCTAACTATGGCTACACCTTC	CSVTDSRSNYGYTF
.	.	TRBV5-6	TRBJ2-7	TGTGCCAGCAGCTTAAGAAACAGATACTACGAGCAGTACTTC	CASSLRNRYYEQYF
.	TRBD1	TRBV2	TRBJ1-2	TGTGCCAGCAGGGACAGGGTGGTTGGCTACACCTTC	CASRDRVVGYTF
.	.	TRBV29-1	TRBJ2-5	TGCAGCGTCTACAGGGTGGGGACCCAGTACTTC	CSVYRVGTQYF
.	TRBD1	TRBV6-6	TRBJ2-3	TGTGCCAGCAGGCTGGGACAGCTTCTCGCAGATACGCAGTATTTT	CASRLGQLLADTQYF
.	.	TRBV28	TRBJ1-2	TGTGCCAGCATCCCCTATGGGCCGTGGGACTATGGCTACACCTTC	CASIPYGPWDYGYTF
.	TRBD2	TRBV6-5	TRBJ2-4	TGTGCCAGCAGTTACGGCGGGGGTTCCAAAAACATTCAGTACTTC	CASSYGGGSKNIQYF
.	.	TRBV5-6	TRBJ1-2	TGTGCCAGCAGCTTCCTGGACAGCCACTATGGCTACACCTTC	CASSFLDSHYGYTF
many	TRBD1	TRBV6-4	TRBJ1-1	TGTGCCAGCAGTAACGGGACAGAGAACACTGAAGCTTTCTTT	CASSNGTENTEAFF
.	TRBD2	TRBV4-1	TRBJ2-4	TGCGCCAGCAGCCAAGGGACTAGCGGGAGTAACATTCAGTACTTC	CASSQGTSGSNIQYF
.	TRBD2	TRBV28	TRBJ2-7	TGTGCCAGCAGTTTTTCCCCACTAGCGGGGGACTACGAGCAGTACTTC	CASSFSPLAGDYEQYF
.	.	TRBV28	TRBJ1-1	TGTGCCAGCAGTCGGACAGCCACGCTCCCAATAGCTTTCTTT	CASSRTATLPIAFF
.	.	TRBV7-6	TRBJ2-7	TGTGCCAGCAGTCTGACTAGGGCGAGCTCCTACGAGCAGTACTTC	CASSLTRASSYEQYF
.	.	TRBV27	TRBJ1-2	TGTGCCAGCGGCCGGGATCTTGTTGATGGCTACACCTTC	CASGRDLVDGYTF
.	TRBD1	TRBV27	TRBJ2-7	TGTGCCACAAATACCTCACCCGGGACAGGGGTCTACGAGCAGTACTTC	CATNTSPGTGVYEQYF
.	TRBD1	TRBV4-1	TRBJ2-5	TGCGCCAGCAGCCTTGGACAGGGATGGCAAGAGACCCAGTACTTC	CASSLGQGWQETQYF
.	TRBD2	TRBV19	TRBJ2-3	TGTGCCAGCCGGACGGTAGCGGGAGGGCCGGGCACAGATACGCAGTATTTT	CASRTVAGGPGTDTQYF
.	TRBD1	TRBV2	TRBJ2-5	TGTGCCAGCAGGACCCTCCGGGACAGGGTTGGGTCAGAGACCCAGTACTTC	CASRTLRDRVGSETQYF
.	.	TRBV29-1	TRBJ2-2	TGCAGCGTTGTAGTAGGGGAAAGGGCCTTCCCCGGGGAGCTGTTTTTT	CSVVVGERAFPGELFF
few	.	TRBV11-2	TRBJ1-2	TGTGCCAGCAGCCCATCCTATCGTACAGGGTACTATGGCTACACCTTC	CASSPSYRTGYYGYTF